The 29 T cell receptor beta chains in this list originate from one sample, sequenced in a study of blood T cell repertoires in COVID-19. Assay: immunoSEQ multiplex PCR; the TCRdb copy retains only in-frame clones and omits some. The table lists roughly 120,000 clones, 90% of them singletons. The specimen sequenced was peripheral blood. These receptors were obtained from a man aged 55 to 70 with COVID-19, enrolled during active disease.

The chain links TRBV6-5 to TRBJ1-1; tentative D call: TRBD1 (6 bases). The CDR3 is 15 amino acids. Trimming cost V 5 bases and J 3 bases, with 16 bases left between them. Germline V lookup: CDR1 MNHEY, CDR2 SVGAGI. CDR3: CASSRKGTGHTEAFF. In nucleotides, the CDR3 is TGTGCCAGCAGTCGAAAGGGTACAGGGCACACTGAAGCTTTCTTT.

This clone was detected once. This chain joins TRBV7-6 and TRBJ2-1; 8 bases are a match to TRBD1. This CDR3 contains 16 residues. Looked up from germline, CDR1 is SGHVS and CDR2 is FNYEAQ. J gave up 5 bases and V 5 bases, and 11 bases lay outside the gene matches. CDR3 amino acids: CASSPQFRTGNNEQFF. The CDR3 nucleotides are TGTGCCAGCAGCCCACAATTTAGGACAGGGAACAATGAGCAGTTCTTC.

The chain has TRBV5-4 and TRBJ1-4, with 9 nucleotides matching TRBD1. This CDR3 is 15 amino acids long. V gave up 4 bases and J gave up 1 base; unmatched junction bases: 2. Per germline, CDR1 SGHNT and CDR2 YYREEE (reference sequence). The CDR3 DNA reads as TGTGCCAGCAGCCCGGACAGGGGAACTAATGAAAAACTGTTTTTT. Amino acids: CASSPDRGTNEKLFF.

The chain is built from TRBV3-1 (or the pseudogene TRBV3-2) and TRBJ2-7; TRBD1 matches at 8 bases. The V gene end was trimmed by 3 bases and the J gene end by 12 bases; junction bases not matched to a gene: 10. Germline lookup yields CDR1 LGHDT and CDR2 YNNKEL (reference sequence). This CDR3 has 13 amino acids. CDR3 loop: CASSQRLDRVWYF. The CDR3 DNA follows: TGTGCCAGCAGCCAGCGCTTGGACAGGGTTTGGTACTTC.

This chain uses TRBV9 with TRBJ2-7; 12 bases are shared with TRBD2. This CDR3 region has 13 residues. J was trimmed by 7 bases and V by 3 bases; bases with no gene match: 2. Germline CDR1 reads SGDLS; CDR2 reads YYNGEE. This CDR3 is CASSASGRGEQYF. CDR3 in DNA: TGTGCCAGCAGCGCTAGCGGGAGGGGGGAGCAGTACTTC.

This clone was seen just once. V gene TRBV9 combines with J gene TRBJ2-7; D is unclear. The CDR3 runs 16 residues. Trimming shortened V by 0 bases and J by 3 bases, and 16 bases separated the two germline ends. CDR1 and CDR2 from the germline V gene are SGDLS and YYNGEE. In nucleotides, the CDR3 is TGTGCCAGCAGCGTAGGGCGACATCTCCTTATCTACGAGCAGTACTTC. This codes for CASSVGRHLLIYEQYF.

This clone occurred a few times. The rearrangement links TRBV18 to TRBJ2-1; 8 bases match TRBD2. Per the germline V gene, CDR1 is KGHSH and CDR2 is LQKENI. This CDR3 region has 18 residues. J lost 1 base, V lost 3 bases, and 11 bases had no gene match. The CDR3 here is CASSPLGTGTRSYNEQFF. The CDR3 DNA reads TGTGCCAGCTCACCTCTTGGAACCGGGACTAGATCCTACAATGAGCAGTTCTTC.

The gene calls are TRBV5-1 and TRBJ2-3, with D tentatively TRBD2 (5 bases). The CDR3 consists of 14 residues. V was shortened by 0 bases and J by 1 base, with 6 bases between the two germline ends. Germline V gene lookup returns CDR1 SGHRS and CDR2 YFSETQ. CDR3 region: CASSLAGGTDTQYF. The CDR3 DNA is TGCGCCAGCAGCTTGGCCGGGGGCACAGATACGCAGTATTTT.

The sample holds a few counts of this clone. This sequence joins TRBV21-1 and TRBJ1-3; TRBD1 was called by the table and not checked on the DNA. TRBV21-1 corresponds to a pseudogene. This CDR3 contains 16 residues. The DNA of the CDR3 is TGTGCCAGTTACAGCCGGACAGGGGCCTCTGGAAACACCATATATTTT. Protein product: CASYSRTGASGNTIYF.

As concerns this clone: One junction end disagrees with the germline gene, perhaps due to a read error. The CDR3 loop is CASSLGQAVF. Written as DNA, the CDR3 is TGTGCCAGCAGTTTAGGGCAGGCAGTCTTC. The chain is built from TRBV12-3 or TRBV12-4 and TRBJ1-2; D is unclear. This CDR3 region has 10 residues.

The genes are TRBV29-1 and TRBJ1-1; a possible D gene is TRBD1 (6 bases). V was pared by 7 bases and J by 0 bases, with 12 bases between. The CDR3 loop spans 13 amino acids. Looked up from germline, CDR1 is SQVTM and CDR2 is ANQGSEA. The CDR3 protein is CSGGNRVNTEAFF. The CDR3 region has the DNA TGCAGCGGGGGGAACAGGGTGAACACTGAAGCTTTCTTT.

This clone was observed once. This chain connects TRBV7-9 to TRBJ2-3; TRBD1 might be the D (5 bases). The CDR3 has 16 residues. Germline CDR1 SEHNR, CDR2 FQNEAQ (reference sequence). Deletions cut 3 bases from V and 3 bases from J, with 16 bases between. CDR3 sequence: CASSFIRTKGTDTQYF. Written as DNA, the CDR3 is TGTGCCAGCAGCTTTATCAGGACAAAGGGAACAGATACGCAGTATTTT.

This chain links TRBV7-3 with TRBJ1-5; D unresolved. The germline CDR1 and CDR2 sequences are SGHTA and FQGTGA. The V and J ends lost 5 bases and 6 bases respectively, with 17 bases between them. The CDR3 covers 15 residues. The CDR3: CASSPMNRAGQPQHF. The CDR3 DNA reads as TGTGCCAGCAGCCCTATGAACCGGGCGGGTCAGCCCCAGCATTTT.

The chain joins TRBV11-2 to TRBJ2-7; unclear D gene. The CDR3 has 13 residues. V was shortened by 6 bases and J by 0 bases, with 9 bases between the two germline ends. Per germline, CDR1 SGHAT and CDR2 FQNNGV. The DNA of the CDR3 is TGTGCCAGCAGTGTCGGCGGCTCCTACGAGCAGTACTTC. It is translated as CASSVGGSYEQYF. The complete variable domain, with remaining parts taken from reference TRBV11-2 and TRBJ2-7, reads EAGVAQSPRYKIIEKRQSVAFWCNPISGHATLYWYQQILGQGPKLLIQFQNNGVVDDSQLPKDRFSAERLKGVDSTLKIQPAKLEDSAVYLCASSVGGSYEQYFGPGTRLTVT.

The chain couples TRBV19 to TRBJ1-6; a weak D match, TRBD1 (5 bases). The germline V gene encodes CDR1 LNHDA and CDR2 SQIVND (reference sequence). The CDR3 loop spans 16 amino acids. The V gene lost 7 bases and the J gene lost 7 bases, with 20 bases spanning the gap. The CDR3 sequence: CASNPSTGGENSPLHF. The CDR3 nucleotides are TGTGCCAGTAACCCAAGTACGGGGGGTGAGAATTCACCCCTCCACTTT.

The chain is built from TRBV29-1 and TRBJ2-1; the match to TRBD2 covers 14 bases. Germline loops: CDR1 SQVTM, CDR2 ANQGSEA. Germline trimming cut 6 bases from V and 9 bases from J; bases unmatched to any gene: 7. CDR3 length: 14 residues. CDR3 in amino acids: CSVPGTSGGPEQFF. CDR3 DNA sequence: TGCAGCGTCCCCGGGACTAGCGGGGGCCCTGAGCAGTTCTTC.

The chain has TRBV6-5 and TRBJ1-2; 12 bases fit TRBD1. Germline values: CDR1 MNHEY, CDR2 SVGAGI. This CDR3 contains 15 residues. J gave up 5 bases and V 7 bases, and 8 bases lay outside the gene matches. The DNA for the CDR3 is TGTGCCAGCAATATTAGGGACAGGGGGCGTTATGGCTACACCTTC. Translated: CASNIRDRGRYGYTF.

This chain uses TRBV6-5 with TRBJ2-7; unclear D gene. CDR1 and CDR2 (germline): MNHEY, SVGAGI. The CDR3 consists of 13 residues. Trimming stripped 2 bases from V and 2 bases from J, with 7 bases between. CDR3 protein: CASSYELAYEQYF. The CDR3 DNA reads TGTGCCAGCAGTTACGAACTCGCCTACGAGCAGTACTTC.

The V and J genes are TRBV5-1 and TRBJ2-5; 11 bases line up with TRBD1. V was pared by 6 bases and J by 4 bases, with 11 bases of the junction left unmatched. There are 16 residues in the CDR3. Per germline, CDR1 SGHRS and CDR2 YFSETQ. This chain's CDR3 is CASTPGGGQGGETQYF. The CDR3 DNA follows: TGCGCCAGCACCCCAGGAGGGGGACAGGGGGGAGAGACCCAGTACTTC.

This clone was counted once. V gene TRBV25-1 combines with J gene TRBJ2-3; the D gene is possibly TRBD2 (5 bases). The CDR3 extends over 16 amino acids. CDR1 is MGHDK, CDR2 SYGVNS, per germline. Trimming shortened V by 3 bases and J by 5 bases, and 18 bases separated the two germline ends. CDR3 loop: CASSDPLVGVGDTQYF. CDR3 nucleotide sequence: TGTGCCAGCAGTGACCCATTGGTGGGAGTAGGAGATACGCAGTATTTT.

This clone was detected once. The V gene is TRBV30, the J gene TRBJ1-5, with unresolved D. The CDR3 length is 13 residues. Germline values: CDR1 GTSNPN, CDR2 SVGIG (reference sequence). V lost 0 bases and J lost 10, with 13 bases in between. The CDR3 loop is CAWSVPEGGPQHF. The CDR3 region has the DNA TGTGCCTGGAGTGTCCCAGAGGGAGGACCCCAGCATTTT.

J is TRBJ2-1 and V is TRBV7-3, with D tentatively TRBD2 (6 bases). CDR3 length equals 16 residues. CDR1 SGHTA and CDR2 FQGTGA come from the germline V gene. V was trimmed by 6 bases and J by 9 bases, leaving 24 bases between them. The CDR3 DNA follows: TGTGCCAGCAGACTAACGGGCGGGACCGGGTCGGGTGAGCAGTTCTTC. It specifies CASRLTGGTGSGEQFF.

The V gene is TRBV3-1 (or the pseudogene TRBV3-2), the J gene TRBJ2-3; D may be TRBD2 (6 bases). V was clipped by 1 base and J by 1 base, with 9 bases between them. The length of the CDR3 is 15 residues. Looked up from germline, CDR1 is LGHDT and CDR2 is YNNKEL (reference sequence). Here the CDR3 DNA reads TGTGCCAGCAGCCAAGCTGCTAGCGGCACAGATACGCAGTATTTT. Translation: CASSQAASGTDTQYF.

CDR3 sequence (DNA): TGTGCCAGCAGCGCAAGAACTAGCACCCCTGGGGGGGAGACCCAGTACTTC. Translated, it gives CASSARTSTPGGETQYF. The chain recombines TRBV11-3 with TRBJ2-5, with D perhaps TRBD2 (6 bases). Germline V gene lookup returns CDR1 SGHNT and CDR2 YENEEA. This CDR3 contains 17 residues. V lost 5 bases, J lost 5 bases, and 24 bases lay in between.

The chain uses TRBV9 and TRBJ2-6; 7 nucleotides line up with TRBD1. After removal of 1 base from V and 2 bases from J, the junction contained 3 bases not matched to a gene. CDR3 length equals 16 residues. Germline V gene sequence: CDR1 SGDLS, CDR2 YYNGEE. CDR3 sequence: CASSVLRGPGANVLTF. In nucleotides, the CDR3 is TGTGCCAGCAGCGTATTGAGGGGGCCTGGGGCCAACGTCCTGACTTTC.

The rearrangement links TRBV5-1 to TRBJ1-1; maybe TRBD1 (6 bases). V was pared by 1 base and J by 5 bases, with 12 bases between. CDR3 length: 14 residues. Germline CDR1 reads SGHRS; CDR2 reads YFSETQ. CDR3 loop: CASSLSQGETEAFF. CDR3 in DNA: TGCGCCAGCAGCTTGTCACAGGGTGAAACTGAAGCTTTCTTT.

In its sample, this clone was seen once. The chain joins TRBV7-9 to TRBJ1-1; perhaps TRBD1 as D (6 bases). There are 12 residues in the CDR3. Trimming cost V 5 bases and J 6 bases, with 10 bases left between them. Germline V lookup: CDR1 SEHNR, CDR2 FQNEAQ (reference sequence). CDR3 coding DNA: TGTGCCAGCAGCGACGACAGGTCTGAAGCTTTCTTT. Its protein product is CASSDDRSEAFF.

The chain combines TRBV7-2 with TRBJ2-1, with 9 positions matching TRBD2. Germline lookup yields CDR1 SGHTA and CDR2 FQGNSA. The V and J ends lost 1 base and 7 bases, in that order; junction bases with no gene match: 8. The CDR3 spans 16 residues. The CDR3 protein is CASSLGGGRAWNEQFF. Written as DNA, the CDR3 is TGTGCCAGCAGCTTAGGCGGCGGGAGGGCCTGGAATGAGCAGTTCTTC.

V gene TRBV6-5 combines with J gene TRBJ2-1, with 7 bases fitting TRBD2. Germline loops: CDR1 MNHEY, CDR2 SVGAGI. The length of the CDR3 is 15 residues. Germline trimming cut 7 bases from V and 0 bases from J; bases unmatched to any gene: 6. For the CDR3, the DNA is TGTGCCAGCACTCGTGGCGGGAGCTCCTACAATGAGCAGTTCTTC. This encodes CASTRGGSSYNEQFF.